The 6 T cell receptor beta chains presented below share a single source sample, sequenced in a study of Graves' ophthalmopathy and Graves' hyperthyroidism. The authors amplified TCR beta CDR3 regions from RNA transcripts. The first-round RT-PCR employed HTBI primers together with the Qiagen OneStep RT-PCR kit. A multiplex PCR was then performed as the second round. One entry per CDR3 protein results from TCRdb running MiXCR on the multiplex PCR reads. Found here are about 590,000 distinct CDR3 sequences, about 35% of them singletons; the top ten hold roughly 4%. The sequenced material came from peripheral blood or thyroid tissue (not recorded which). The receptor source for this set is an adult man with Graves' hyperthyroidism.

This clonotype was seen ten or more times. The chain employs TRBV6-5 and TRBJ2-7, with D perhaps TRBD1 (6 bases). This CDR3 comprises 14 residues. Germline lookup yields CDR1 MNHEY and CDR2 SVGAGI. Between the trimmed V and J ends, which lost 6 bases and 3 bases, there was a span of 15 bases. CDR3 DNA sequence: TGTGCCAGCAGACCCCCGGGACAACTCTACGAGCAGTACTTC. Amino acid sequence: CASRPPGQLYEQYF.

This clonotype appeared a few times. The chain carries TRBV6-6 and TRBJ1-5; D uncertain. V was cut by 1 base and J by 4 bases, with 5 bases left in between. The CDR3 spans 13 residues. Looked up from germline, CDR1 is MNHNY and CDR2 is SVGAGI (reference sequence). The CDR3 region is CASSYYGNQPQHF. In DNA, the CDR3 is TGTGCCAGCAGTTACTACGGGAATCAGCCCCAGCATTTT.

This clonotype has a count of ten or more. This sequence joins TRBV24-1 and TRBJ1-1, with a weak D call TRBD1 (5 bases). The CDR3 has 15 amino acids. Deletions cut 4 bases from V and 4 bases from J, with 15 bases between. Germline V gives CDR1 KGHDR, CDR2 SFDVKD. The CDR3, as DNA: TGTGCCACCAGTGAATCCAGGGTACTTAGCACTGAAGCTTTCTTT. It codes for CATSESRVLSTEAFF.

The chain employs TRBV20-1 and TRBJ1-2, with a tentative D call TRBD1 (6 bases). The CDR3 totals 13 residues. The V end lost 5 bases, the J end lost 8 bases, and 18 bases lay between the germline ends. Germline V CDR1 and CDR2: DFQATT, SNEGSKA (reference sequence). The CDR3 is CSARSDSRGGYTF. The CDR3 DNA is TGCAGTGCTCGGTCGGACAGTCGCGGCGGCTACACCTTC.

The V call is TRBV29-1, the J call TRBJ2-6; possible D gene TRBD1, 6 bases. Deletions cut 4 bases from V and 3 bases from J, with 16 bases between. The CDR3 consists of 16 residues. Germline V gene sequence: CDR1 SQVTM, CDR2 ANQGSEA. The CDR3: CSVAGRGSYGANVLTF. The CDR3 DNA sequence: TGCAGCGTTGCGGGCAGGGGAAGCTATGGGGCCAACGTCCTGACTTTC.

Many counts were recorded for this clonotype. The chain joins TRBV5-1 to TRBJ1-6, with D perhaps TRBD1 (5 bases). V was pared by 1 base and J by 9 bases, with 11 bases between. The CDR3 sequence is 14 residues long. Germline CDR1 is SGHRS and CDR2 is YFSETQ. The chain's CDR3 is CASSLNVGGSPLHF. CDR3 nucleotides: TGCGCCAGCAGCTTGAACGTTGGGGGTTCACCCCTCCACTTT.